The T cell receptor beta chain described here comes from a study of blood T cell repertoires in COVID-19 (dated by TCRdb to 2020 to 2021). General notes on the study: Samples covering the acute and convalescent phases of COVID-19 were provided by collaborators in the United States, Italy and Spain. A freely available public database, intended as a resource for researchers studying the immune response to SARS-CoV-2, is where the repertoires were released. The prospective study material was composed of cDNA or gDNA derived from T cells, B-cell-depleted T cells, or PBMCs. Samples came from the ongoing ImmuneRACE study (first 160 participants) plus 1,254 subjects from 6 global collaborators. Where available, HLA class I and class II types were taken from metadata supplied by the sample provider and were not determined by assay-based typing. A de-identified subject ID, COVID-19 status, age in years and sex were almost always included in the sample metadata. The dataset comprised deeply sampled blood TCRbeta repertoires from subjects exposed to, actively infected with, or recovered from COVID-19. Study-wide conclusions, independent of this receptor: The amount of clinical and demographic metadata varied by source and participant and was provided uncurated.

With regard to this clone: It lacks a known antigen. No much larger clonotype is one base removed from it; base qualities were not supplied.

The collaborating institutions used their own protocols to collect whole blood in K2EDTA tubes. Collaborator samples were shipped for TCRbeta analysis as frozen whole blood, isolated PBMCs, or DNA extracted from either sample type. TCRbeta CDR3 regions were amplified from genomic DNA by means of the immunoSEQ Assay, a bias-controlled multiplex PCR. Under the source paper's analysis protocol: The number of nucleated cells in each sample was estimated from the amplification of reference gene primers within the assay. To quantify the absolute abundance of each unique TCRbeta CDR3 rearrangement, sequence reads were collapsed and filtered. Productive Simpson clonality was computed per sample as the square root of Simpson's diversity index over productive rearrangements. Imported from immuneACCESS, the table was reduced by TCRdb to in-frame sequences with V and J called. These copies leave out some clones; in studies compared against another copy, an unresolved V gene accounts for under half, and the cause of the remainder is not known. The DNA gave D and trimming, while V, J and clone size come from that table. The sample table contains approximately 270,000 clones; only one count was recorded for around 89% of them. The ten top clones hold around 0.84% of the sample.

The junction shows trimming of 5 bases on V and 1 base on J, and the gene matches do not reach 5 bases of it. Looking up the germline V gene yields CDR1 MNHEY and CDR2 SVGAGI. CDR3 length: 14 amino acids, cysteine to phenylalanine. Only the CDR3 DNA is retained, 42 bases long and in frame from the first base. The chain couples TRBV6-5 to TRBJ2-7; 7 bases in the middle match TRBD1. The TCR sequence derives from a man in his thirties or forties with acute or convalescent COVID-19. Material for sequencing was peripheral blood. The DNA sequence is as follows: TGTGCCAGCAGTAAGCGCAGGGGGTCCTACGAGCAGTACTTC. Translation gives CASSKRRGSYEQYF.